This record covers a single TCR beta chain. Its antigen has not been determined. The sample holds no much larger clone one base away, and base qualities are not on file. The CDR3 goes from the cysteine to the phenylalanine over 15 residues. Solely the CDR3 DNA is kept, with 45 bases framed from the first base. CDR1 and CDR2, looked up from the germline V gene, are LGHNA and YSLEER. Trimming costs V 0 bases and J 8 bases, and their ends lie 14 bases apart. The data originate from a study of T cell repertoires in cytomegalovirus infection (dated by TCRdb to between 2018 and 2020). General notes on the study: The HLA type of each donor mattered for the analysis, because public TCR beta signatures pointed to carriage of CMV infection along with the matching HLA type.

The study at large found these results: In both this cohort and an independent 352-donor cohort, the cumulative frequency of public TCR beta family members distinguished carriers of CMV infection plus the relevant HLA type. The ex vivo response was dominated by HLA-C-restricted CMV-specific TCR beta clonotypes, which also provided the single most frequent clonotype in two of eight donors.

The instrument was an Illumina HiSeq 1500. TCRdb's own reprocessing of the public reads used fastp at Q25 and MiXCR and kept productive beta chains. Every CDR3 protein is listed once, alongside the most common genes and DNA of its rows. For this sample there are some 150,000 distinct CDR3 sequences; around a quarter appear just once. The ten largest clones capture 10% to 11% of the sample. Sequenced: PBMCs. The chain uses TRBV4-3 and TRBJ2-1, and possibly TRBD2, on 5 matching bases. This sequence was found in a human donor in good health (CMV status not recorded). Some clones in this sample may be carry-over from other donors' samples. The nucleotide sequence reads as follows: TGCGCCAGCAGCCAAGAGGGGTGGGAGTACGATGAGCAGTTCTTC. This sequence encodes CASSQEGWEYDEQFF.